The TCR beta chain under discussion was sequenced for a study of shared clonotypes between healthy human individuals. Findings of the study overall: The small donor group covered limited genetic and exposure diversity. Rarefaction indicated that sorted-subset sequencing remained incomplete although depth was large.

This CDR3 has 17 amino acids. CDR1 and CDR2 from the germline V gene are SEHNR and FQNEAQ (reference sequence). V lost 5 bases to trimming and J lost 0 bases, with 20 bases between them. A single count supports this clone. Its antigen is still unknown. Methods used by the authors: As immunoSEQ supplied junction-only sequences (without quality scores), filtering differed. Libraries were prepared by immunoSEQ multiplex PCR; TCRdb keeps only in-frame clonotypes and omits some of them. The V and J calls and clone size were taken over from that table, and D and trimming were inferred from the DNA. Here the sample spans about 320,000 clones, 87% being singletons.

This clonotype was obtained from a man between 18 and 35 years old in good health. The sequencing input was memory CD8+ T cells sorted from blood. Subset described: CD45RO+ cells pooled with CCR7-negative TemRA cells. This chain joins TRBV7-9 and TRBJ2-7; TRBD2 is a possible D gene (6 bases). CDR3 DNA sequence: TGTGCCAGCAGCCCGCGGGGTACCACCAGGATCTCCTACGAGCAGTACTTC. This encodes CASSPRGTTRISYEQYF.